This T cell receptor beta chain was documented in a study of breast tumors, draining lymph nodes, adjacent tissues. Samples came from axillary lymph nodes draining the breast cancer. TCRdb processed the multiplex PCR reads anew with MiXCR; each CDR3 protein has one entry. The table shows 270,000 or so distinct CDR3 sequences, with 30% occurring only once. V was pared by 7 bases and J by 10 bases, with 22 bases between. CDR1 SQVTM and CDR2 ANQGSEA come from the germline V gene. The CDR3 loop spans 14 amino acids. In this sample, this clonotype turned up many times. The TCR was taken from a female donor with breast cancer. Some clones in this sample may be carry-over from other donors' samples. V gene TRBV29-1 combines with J gene TRBJ2-2; D is unresolved. The sequencing sample was made of axillary lymph node tissue. The CDR3 nucleotides are TGCAGCGGACGAAGGGTGGCATCTGTTTTGGAGCTGTTTTTT. Its protein product is CSGRRVASVLELFF.